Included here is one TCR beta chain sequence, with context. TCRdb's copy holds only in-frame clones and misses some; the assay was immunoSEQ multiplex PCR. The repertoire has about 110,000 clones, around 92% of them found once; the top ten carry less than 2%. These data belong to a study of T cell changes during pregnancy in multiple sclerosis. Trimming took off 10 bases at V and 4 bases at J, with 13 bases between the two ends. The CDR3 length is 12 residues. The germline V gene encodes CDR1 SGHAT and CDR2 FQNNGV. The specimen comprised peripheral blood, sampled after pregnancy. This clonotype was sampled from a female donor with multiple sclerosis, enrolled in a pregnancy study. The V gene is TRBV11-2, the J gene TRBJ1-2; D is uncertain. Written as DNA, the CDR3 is TGTGCCATTCCGGTAGGGAGCTATGGCTACACCTTC. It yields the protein CAIPVGSYGYTF.